The 18 T cell receptor beta chains presented below share a single source sample, sequenced in a study of shared clonotypes between healthy human individuals. TCRdb keeps only in-frame clones here, not all; method: immunoSEQ multiplex PCR. This sample has a few million clones, with about 90% found just once. Input material: naive CD4+ T cells from PBMCs. Subset given: CD45RA+ positively selected. These receptors came from a man aged 18-30 years in good health. Some clones in this sample may be carry-over from other donors' samples.

For this clone: The sample carries other DNA sequences with the same CDR3. The rearrangement links TRBV5-1 to TRBJ2-7; 7 bases are a match to TRBD2. CDR1 is SGHRS, CDR2 YFSETQ, per germline. With 0 bases clipped from V and 0 bases from J, the junction kept 0 bases outside the gene matches. The CDR3 runs 14 residues. CDR3 protein: CASSLGGSSYEQYF. DNA of the CDR3: TGCGCCAGCAGCTTGGGCGGGAGCTCCTACGAGCAGTACTTC.

V usage is TRBV6-1 and J usage is TRBJ1-1; 7 nucleotides align to TRBD1. Germline V gene lookup returns CDR1 MNHNS and CDR2 SASEGT. Trimming removed 7 bases from V and 5 bases from J; junction bases left unmatched: 13. The CDR3 loop spans 15 amino acids. Here the CDR3 DNA reads TGTGCCAGCACCAGAGAGACAGGGTGGAATACTGAAGCTTTCTTT. Protein sequence: CASTRETGWNTEAFF.

Remarks on this clone: Other DNA sequences of this sample code for an identical CDR3. The rearrangement joins TRBV5-1 to TRBJ1-5; 7 bases are shared with TRBD1. Looked up from germline, CDR1 is SGHRS and CDR2 is YFSETQ. There are 14 residues in the CDR3. After removal of 1 base from V and 4 bases from J, the junction contained 2 bases not matched to a gene. The CDR3 DNA follows: TGCGCCAGCAGCTTGACAGGGGAAAATCAGCCCCAGCATTTT. Translating gives CASSLTGENQPQHF.

The V gene is TRBV5-1, the J gene TRBJ2-5; tentative D call: TRBD1 (6 bases). The CDR3 consists of 13 residues. Germline V gene sequence: CDR1 SGHRS, CDR2 YFSETQ. V lost 5 bases to trimming and J lost 2 bases, with 10 bases between them. CDR3 DNA: TGCGCCAGCAGGGGGGCCATACAAGAGACCCAGTACTTC. Translation gives CASRGAIQETQYF.

The V call is TRBV7-3, the J call TRBJ2-1, with TRBD2 identical over 9 bases. This CDR3 has 16 amino acids. With V trimmed by 4 bases and J by 2 bases, 6 bases remained unmatched. CDR1 and CDR2 (germline): SGHTA, FQGTGA. The CDR3 DNA reads as TGTGCCAGCAGCTCAATAGCGGGAGCAACCTACAATGAGCAGTTCTTC. Translating gives CASSSIAGATYNEQFF.

The chain carries TRBV28 and TRBJ2-7, with a tentative D call TRBD1 (6 bases). Trimming removed 6 bases from V and 1 base from J, with 19 bases in between. This CDR3 contains 16 residues. Germline CDR1 is MDHEN and CDR2 is SYDVKM. CDR3 sequence: CASSRSGVSLSYEQYF. The CDR3 region has the DNA TGTGCCAGCAGCCGCTCAGGGGTCTCCCTTTCCTACGAGCAGTACTTC.

J is TRBJ2-2 and V is TRBV28; D not certain. V lost 8 bases and J 1 base, leaving 5 bases between the germline ends. The CDR3 contains 12 residues. Per the germline V gene, CDR1 is MDHEN and CDR2 is SYDVKM. The CDR3 is CASEKNTGELFF. The CDR3 nucleotides read TGTGCCAGCGAAAAGAACACCGGGGAGCTGTTTTTT.

This clone was detected a few times. The chain has TRBV15 and TRBJ2-1; D not resolved. The V end was cut by 2 bases, the J end by 5 bases, with 7 bases between. Germline V gives CDR1 LNHNV, CDR2 YYDKDF (reference sequence). The CDR3 is 13 residues long. CDR3 sequence: CATSRRADNEQFF. For the CDR3, the DNA is TGTGCCACCAGCAGAAGGGCAGACAATGAGCAGTTCTTC.

This chain connects TRBV6-5 to TRBJ1-5, with 7 positions matching TRBD1. Per germline, CDR1 MNHEY and CDR2 SVGAGI. The CDR3 sequence is 16 residues long. Losses at the gene ends were 3 bases for V and 3 bases for J; bases not matched to a gene: 8. In DNA, the CDR3 is TGTGCCAGCAGTTATTACGACAGGGTCAACAATCAGCCCCAGCATTTT. Its protein product is CASSYYDRVNNQPQHF.

V is TRBV5-6 and J is TRBJ1-2; D not certain. The germline V and J ends were trimmed by 1 base and 9 bases, with 10 bases remaining between them. This CDR3 is built from 12 residues. The V gene's germline CDR1 is SGHDT and CDR2 YYEEEE. The CDR3 DNA reads as TGTGCCAGCAGCTTGAGTGGGCCAAGCTACACCTTC. It yields the protein CASSLSGPSYTF.

With regard to this clone: The same CDR3 can be traced to other DNA sequences in this sample. The chain links TRBV5-4 to TRBJ1-2; 10 bases are shared with TRBD1. Germline CDR1 and CDR2: SGHNT and YYREEE (reference sequence). The CDR3 contains 14 residues. V was clipped by 4 bases and J by 5 bases; unmatched bases: 5. The CDR3 loop reads CASSPGQGGYGYTF. Written as DNA, the CDR3 is TGTGCCAGCAGCCCTGGACAGGGGGGGTATGGCTACACCTTC.

The chain joins TRBV5-3 to TRBJ2-5; D possibly uses TRBD1 or TRBD2 (5 bases each). TRBV5-3 carries the ORF label, with uncertain function. This CDR3 has 15 amino acids. With 3 bases removed from V and 5 bases from J, the gap between germline ends came to 17 bases. The CDR3 loop is CARSYPGRGYETQYF. CDR3 DNA: TGTGCCAGAAGCTACCCGGGACGCGGGTATGAGACCCAGTACTTC.

The chain carries TRBV11-3 and TRBJ2-5; D may match TRBD1 or TRBD2 (5 bases each). The V gene's germline CDR1 is SGHNT and CDR2 YENEEA. V gave up 5 bases and J gave up 7 bases, with 17 bases separating them. The length of the CDR3 is 14 residues. The CDR3 nucleotides read TGTGCCAGCAGCCCCGTGGGGTCTGGGGGGACCCAGTACTTC. Translated, it gives CASSPVGSGGTQYF.

V gene TRBV18 combines with J gene TRBJ2-1; 10 nucleotides agree with TRBD2. Germline V gene lookup returns CDR1 KGHSH and CDR2 LQKENI. Trimming took 3 bases from V and 8 from J; bases not matched to a gene: 7. The CDR3 length is 15 residues. The CDR3 DNA sequence: TGTGCCAGCTCACCCCTAGCGGGAGCTGAAGATGAGCAGTTCTTC. Its translation: CASSPLAGAEDEQFF.

This clone showed up just a few times. This chain connects TRBV7-9 to TRBJ1-3; D might be TRBD1 (5 bases). The CDR3 totals 18 residues. Trimming removed 3 bases from V and 0 bases from J, with 18 bases in between. Germline V gene data show CDR1 as SEHNR and CDR2 as FQNEAQ (reference sequence). The CDR3 DNA sequence: TGTGCCAGCAGCTTTAATATGGAGGGGAGAAACTCTGGAAACACCATATATTTT. It is translated as CASSFNMEGRNSGNTIYF.

This sequence joins TRBV6-6 and TRBJ1-2; possibly TRBD1 for D (6 bases). This CDR3 has 15 amino acids. V lost 5 bases and J 4 bases, leaving 17 bases between the germline ends. CDR1 is MNHNY, CDR2 SVGAGI, per germline (reference sequence). The CDR3 sequence: CASSPGGWDRYGYTF. The CDR3, as DNA: TGTGCCAGCAGTCCTGGGGGCTGGGACCGCTATGGCTACACCTTC.

V and J are TRBV5-1 and TRBJ2-7; weak D call: TRBD1 (6 bases). Trimming left V 2 bases short and J 2 bases short, with 11 bases between. Germline V gene sequence: CDR1 SGHRS, CDR2 YFSETQ. There are 14 residues in the CDR3. The CDR3 spells CASSFSQGTYEQYF. The DNA for the CDR3 is TGCGCCAGCAGCTTTTCACAGGGTACCTACGAGCAGTACTTC.

J is TRBJ2-5 and V is TRBV30; D possibly matches TRBD1 or TRBD2 (6 bases each). The J call may be mistaken, given a closer DNA end match to TRBJ2-7. In germline, CDR1 is GTSNPN, CDR2 SVGIG (reference sequence). The CDR3 runs 15 residues. CDR3 residues: CAWSAGAPFLYEQYF. DNA for the CDR3: TGTGCCTGGAGTGCGGGGGCCCCTTTCCTCTACGAGCAGTACTTC.